The subject of this entry is one T cell receptor beta chain. The data derive from a study of T cells after yellow fever vaccination. 5'RACE template switching added a universal primer site and UMIs to TCR cDNA. TCRdb called the 5' RACE reads again in MiXCR, with one record for every CDR3 protein. The sample has about 85,000 distinct CDR3 sequences, about an eighth seen once. The CDR3 is 16 residues long. From germline, CDR1 is MGHRA and CDR2 YSYEKL. The chain has TRBV4-1 and TRBJ2-7, with D possibly TRBD2 on 6 matching bases. The clonotype was recovered from a man aged 18 to 35 who received the YFV17D yellow fever vaccine. The input for sequencing was CD8+ T cells not binding an NS4B(214-222) dextramer, sorted from PBMCs, taken approximately 22 days after the first yellow fever vaccination. In DNA form, the CDR3 reads TGCGCCAGCAGCCAAGAGAGAACGGGGGAAATCTACCAGCAGTACGTC. Translated: CASSQERTGEIYQQYV.